These T cell receptor beta chains were read from a single sample in a study of blood T cell repertoires in COVID-19. The protocol was immunoSEQ multiplex PCR, while the TCRdb copy is restricted to in-frame clones and leaves out a portion. The sample includes over 90,000 clones, roughly nine tenths of them seen just once. The sequencing sample was made of peripheral blood. These receptors were obtained from a man between 50 and 59 years old with active COVID-19. Each CDR3 is given with its conserved first and last residue. D genes are given only for firm matches. Some rows mark clone size as missing; the rest say once, few, many or name a class of expanded clone.

D gene: -
J gene: TRBJ2-7
clone size: few
CDR3 length: 15
V gene: TRBV7-2
CDR3 DNA: TGTGCCAGCAGCCACCTACCGGACATCCCCTACGAGCAGTACTTC
CDR3 protein: CASSHLPDIPYEQYF

D gene: -
J gene: TRBJ2-3
clone size: -
CDR3 length: 15
V gene: TRBV7-2
CDR3 DNA: TGTGCCAGCAGCTTTGCGGGGGCCTCGTCAGATACGCAGTATTTT
CDR3 protein: CASSFAGASSDTQYF

D gene: TRBD2
J gene: TRBJ2-3
clone size: few
CDR3 length: 15
V gene: TRBV11-2
CDR3 DNA: TGTGCCAGCAGCCGCAACGCCGGGGGGGCAGATACGCAGTATTTT
CDR3 protein: CASSRNAGGADTQYF

D gene: -
J gene: TRBJ1-1
clone size: -
CDR3 length: 12
V gene: TRBV11-3
CDR3 DNA: TGTGCCAGCAGCTCCTCAGGACTAGAAGCTTTCTTT
CDR3 protein: CASSSSGLEAFF

D gene: -
J gene: TRBJ2-7
clone size: -
CDR3 length: 14
V gene: TRBV7-2
CDR3 DNA: TGTGCCAGCAGCTTAGGAGTAGGGGCCTACGAGCAGTACTTC
CDR3 protein: CASSLGVGAYEQYF

D gene: -
J gene: TRBJ1-1
clone size: -
CDR3 length: 19
V gene: TRBV7-9
CDR3 DNA: TGTGCCAGCAGCCTCGGACGGACTACTGTTGGGAGGATGAACACTGAAGCTTTCTTT
CDR3 protein: CASSLGRTTVGRMNTEAFF

D gene: TRBD1
J gene: TRBJ2-5
clone size: -
CDR3 length: 16
V gene: TRBV7-9
CDR3 DNA: TGTGCCAGCAGCCTTATTGGACAGGGAGGACAAGAGACCCAGTACTTC
CDR3 protein: CASSLIGQGGQETQYF

D gene: TRBD1
J gene: TRBJ1-3
clone size: -
CDR3 length: 15
V gene: TRBV18
CDR3 DNA: TGTGCCAGCTCACCTGAACAGGGGAAAGGAAACACCATATATTTT
CDR3 protein: CASSPEQGKGNTIYF

D gene: -
J gene: TRBJ2-1
clone size: -
CDR3 length: 13
V gene: TRBV29-1
CDR3 DNA: TGCAGCGGGTTGGGGGGTAAGGGCAATGAGCAGTTCTTC
CDR3 protein: CSGLGGKGNEQFF

D gene: -
J gene: TRBJ1-3
clone size: -
CDR3 length: 12
V gene: TRBV4-2
CDR3 DNA: TGTGCCAGCTCTAGTATTGGAAACACCATATATTTT
CDR3 protein: CASSSIGNTIYF

D gene: TRBD1
J gene: TRBJ1-2
clone size: -
CDR3 length: 15
V gene: TRBV2
CDR3 DNA: TGTGCCAGCAGGCCGGGCAGGGGGCAAGACTATGGCTACACCTTC
CDR3 protein: CASRPGRGQDYGYTF